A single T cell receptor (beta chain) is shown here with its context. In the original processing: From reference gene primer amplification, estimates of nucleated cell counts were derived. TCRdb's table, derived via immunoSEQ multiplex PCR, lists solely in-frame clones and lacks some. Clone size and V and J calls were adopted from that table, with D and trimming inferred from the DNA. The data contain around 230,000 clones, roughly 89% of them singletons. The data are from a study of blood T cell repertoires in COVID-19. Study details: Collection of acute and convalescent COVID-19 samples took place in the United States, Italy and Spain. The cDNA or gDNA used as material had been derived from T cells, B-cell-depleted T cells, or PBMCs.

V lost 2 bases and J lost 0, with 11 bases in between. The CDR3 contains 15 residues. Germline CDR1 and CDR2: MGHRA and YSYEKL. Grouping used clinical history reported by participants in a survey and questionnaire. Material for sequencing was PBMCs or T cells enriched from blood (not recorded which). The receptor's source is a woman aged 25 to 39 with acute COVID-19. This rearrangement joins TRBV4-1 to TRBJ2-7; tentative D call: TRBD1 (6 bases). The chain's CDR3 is CASSQLDRSSYEQYF. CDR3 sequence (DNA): TGCGCCAGCAGCCAACTAGACAGGAGCTCCTACGAGCAGTACTTC.